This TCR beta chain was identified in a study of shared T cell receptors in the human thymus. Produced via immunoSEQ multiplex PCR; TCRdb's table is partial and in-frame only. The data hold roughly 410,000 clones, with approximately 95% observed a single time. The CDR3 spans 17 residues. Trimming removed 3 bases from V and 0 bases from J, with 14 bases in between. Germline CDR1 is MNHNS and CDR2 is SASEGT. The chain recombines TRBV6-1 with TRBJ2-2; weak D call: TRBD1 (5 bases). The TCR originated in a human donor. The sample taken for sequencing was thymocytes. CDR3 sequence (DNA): TGTGCCAGCAGTGACCTCCTAAAGGACACGAACACCGGGGAGCTGTTTTTT. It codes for CASSDLLKDTNTGELFF.